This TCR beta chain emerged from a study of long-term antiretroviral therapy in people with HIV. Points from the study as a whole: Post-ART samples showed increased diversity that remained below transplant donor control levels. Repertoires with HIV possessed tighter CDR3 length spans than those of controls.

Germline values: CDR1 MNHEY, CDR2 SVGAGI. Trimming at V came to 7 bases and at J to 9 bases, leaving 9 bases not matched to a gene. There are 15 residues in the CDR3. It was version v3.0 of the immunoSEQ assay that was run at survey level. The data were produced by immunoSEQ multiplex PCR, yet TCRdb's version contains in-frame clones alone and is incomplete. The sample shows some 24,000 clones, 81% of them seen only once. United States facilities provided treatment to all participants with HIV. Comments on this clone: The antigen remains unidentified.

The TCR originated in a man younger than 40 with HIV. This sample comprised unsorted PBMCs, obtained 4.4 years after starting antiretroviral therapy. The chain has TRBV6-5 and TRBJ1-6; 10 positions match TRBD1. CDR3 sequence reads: CASTQGDRGGSPLHF. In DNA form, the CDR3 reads TGTGCCAGCACCCAAGGGGACAGGGGAGGTTCACCCCTCCACTTT.